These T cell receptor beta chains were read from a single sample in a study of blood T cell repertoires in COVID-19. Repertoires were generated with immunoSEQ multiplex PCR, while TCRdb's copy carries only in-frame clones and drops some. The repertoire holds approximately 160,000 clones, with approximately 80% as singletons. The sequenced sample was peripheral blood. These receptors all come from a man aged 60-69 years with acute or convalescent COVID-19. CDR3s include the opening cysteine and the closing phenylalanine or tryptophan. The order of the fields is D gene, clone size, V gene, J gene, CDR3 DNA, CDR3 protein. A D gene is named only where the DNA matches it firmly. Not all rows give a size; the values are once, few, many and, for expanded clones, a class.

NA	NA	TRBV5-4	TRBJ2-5	TGTGCCAGCAGCTCCCCTCGAGGAGAGACCCAGTACTTC	CASSSPRGETQYF
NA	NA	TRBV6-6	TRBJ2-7	TGTGCCAGCAGTTACCAATCCTACGAGCAGTACTTC	CASSYQSYEQYF
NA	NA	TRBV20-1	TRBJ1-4	TGCAGTGCTAGTCAGGGGGAAAAACTGTTTTTT	CSASQGEKLFF
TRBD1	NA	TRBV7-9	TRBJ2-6	TGTGCCAGCAGCTTTACAGGGGCCCACTACTCTGGGGCCAACGTCCTGACTTTC	CASSFTGAHYSGANVLTF
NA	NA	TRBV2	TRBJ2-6	TGTGCCAGCAGGCGGTCAGACTCTGGGGCCAACGTCCTGACTTTC	CASRRSDSGANVLTF
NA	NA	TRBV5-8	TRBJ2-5	TGTGCCAGCAGCCCCTATTTAGCAGGGGAGGGAGAGACCCAGTACTTC	CASSPYLAGEGETQYF
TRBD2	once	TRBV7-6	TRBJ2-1	TGTGCCAGCAGCATTAGCGGGGGGGCCTCGAATGAGCAGTTCTTC	CASSISGGASNEQFF
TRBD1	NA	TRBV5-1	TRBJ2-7	TGCGCCAGCAGCGTCCAACCGGGACAGACCTACGAGCAGTACTTC	CASSVQPGQTYEQYF
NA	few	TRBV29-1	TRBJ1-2	TGCAGCGTTGAAGATGAGGAGGACCCTGACTATGGCTACACCTTC	CSVEDEEDPDYGYTF
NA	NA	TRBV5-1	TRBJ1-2	TGCGCCAGCAGCTTGGAAGTCGGAGCTAACTATGGCTACACCTTC	CASSLEVGANYGYTF
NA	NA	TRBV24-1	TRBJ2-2	TGTGCCACCAGACAGACAACGAACACCGGGGAGCTGTTTTTT	CATRQTTNTGELFF
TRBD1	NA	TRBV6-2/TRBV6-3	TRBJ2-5	TGTGCCAGCAGTTCGCCGTGGGATTTGGACAGGGGGCCGGAGACCCAGTACTTC	CASSSPWDLDRGPETQYF
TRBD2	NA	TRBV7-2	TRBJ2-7	TGTGCCAGCAGCTTAGGTCTAGCGGGGGCACACGAGCAGTACTTC	CASSLGLAGAHEQYF
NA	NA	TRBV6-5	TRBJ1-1	TGTGCCAGCGGGGCCCGACCCATGAACACTGAAGCTTTCTTT	CASGARPMNTEAFF
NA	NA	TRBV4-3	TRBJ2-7	TGCGCCAGCAGCCAAGATAGAACAGACTACTACGAGCAGTACTTC	CASSQDRTDYYEQYF
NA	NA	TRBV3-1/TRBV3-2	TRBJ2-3	TGTGCCAGCAGCCCCCGGGGCAGGGGAACATATTCTTTTAGCACAGATACGCAGTATTTT	CASSPRGRGTYSFSTDTQYF
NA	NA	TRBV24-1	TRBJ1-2	TGTGCCACCAGTGATAGCCCAGGTAACTATGGCTACACCTTC	CATSDSPGNYGYTF
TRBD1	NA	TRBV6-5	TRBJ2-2	TGTGCCAGCAGGAGGACAGGGGGCGGCACCGGGGAGCTGTTTTTT	CASRRTGGGTGELFF
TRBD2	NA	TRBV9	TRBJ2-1	TGTGCCAGCAGCGTCAGCGGGGGGGCCAACAATGAGCAGTTCTTC	CASSVSGGANNEQFF
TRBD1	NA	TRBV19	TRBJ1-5	TGTGCCAGTAGCCAACAGGGGGCGAGCAATCAGCCCCAGCATTTT	CASSQQGASNQPQHF
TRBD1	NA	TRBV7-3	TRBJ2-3	TGTGCCAGCAGCACCGACAGGGAAACAGATACGCAGTATTTT	CASSTDRETDTQYF
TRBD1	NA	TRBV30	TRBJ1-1	TGTGCCTGGATAGGGCAGGGGGCCCGATGGATGAACACTGAAGCTTTCTTT	CAWIGQGARWMNTEAFF
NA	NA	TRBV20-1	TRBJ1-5	TGCAGTGCTAGTAACAGGGCGGGCAATCAGCCCCAGCATTTT	CSASNRAGNQPQHF
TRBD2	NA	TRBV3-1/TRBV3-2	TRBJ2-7	TGTGCCAGCAGCCTAAGGACTAGCGGGGGTAAAGAGCAGTACTTC	CASSLRTSGGKEQYF
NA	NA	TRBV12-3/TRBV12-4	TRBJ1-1	TGTGCCAGCAGTGAGAGGAACACTGAAGCTTTCTTT	CASSERNTEAFF
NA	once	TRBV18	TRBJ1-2	TGTGCCAGCTCAGAGCGTGGCGGGCCAGTTAACTATGGCTACACCTTC	CASSERGGPVNYGYTF
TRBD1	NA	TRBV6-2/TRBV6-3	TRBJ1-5	TGTGCCAGCAGTGTAGACAGGGGGCTTCAGCCCCAGCATTTT	CASSVDRGLQPQHF
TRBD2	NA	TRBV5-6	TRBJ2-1	TGTGCCAGCATCCCGACTAGCGGGGGCCCTTACTACAATGAGCAGTTCTTC	CASIPTSGGPYYNEQFF
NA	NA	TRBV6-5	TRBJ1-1	TGTGCCAGCAGCTCCCCAAACGTAGGGGGAACTGAAGCTTTCTTT	CASSSPNVGGTEAFF
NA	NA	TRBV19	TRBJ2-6	TGTGCCAGTAGTATAATCCAGGGGAGCTCTGGGGCCAACGTCCTGACTTTC	CASSIIQGSSGANVLTF
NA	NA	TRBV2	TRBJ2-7	TGTGCCAGCAGCCTGACAGGAGGTTACGAGCAGTACTTC	CASSLTGGYEQYF
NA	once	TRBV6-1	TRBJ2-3	TGTGCCAGCAGTGAACGGCGGGGTGGTAGCACAGATACGCAGTATTTT	CASSERRGGSTDTQYF
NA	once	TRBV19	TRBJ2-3	TGTGCCAGTAGTATGCTAGGAATTCACGGCACAGATACGCAGTATTTT	CASSMLGIHGTDTQYF
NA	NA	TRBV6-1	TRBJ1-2	TGTGCCAGCAGTGAAGGCAGGTACTATGGCTACACCTTC	CASSEGRYYGYTF
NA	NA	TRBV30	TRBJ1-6	TGTGCCTGGAGCCGGGACTTTAACAATTCACCCCTCCACTTT	CAWSRDFNNSPLHF